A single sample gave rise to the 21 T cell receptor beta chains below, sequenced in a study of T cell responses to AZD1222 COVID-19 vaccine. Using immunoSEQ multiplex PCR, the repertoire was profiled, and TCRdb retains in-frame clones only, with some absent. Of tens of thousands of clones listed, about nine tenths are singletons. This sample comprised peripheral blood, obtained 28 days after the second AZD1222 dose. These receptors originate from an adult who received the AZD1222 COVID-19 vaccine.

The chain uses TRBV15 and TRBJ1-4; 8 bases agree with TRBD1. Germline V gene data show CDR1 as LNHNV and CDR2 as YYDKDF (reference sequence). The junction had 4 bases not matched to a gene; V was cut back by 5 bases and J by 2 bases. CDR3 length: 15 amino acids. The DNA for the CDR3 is TGTGCCACCAGCGGAAGACAGGGGACTAATGAAAAACTGTTTTTT. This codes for CATSGRQGTNEKLFF. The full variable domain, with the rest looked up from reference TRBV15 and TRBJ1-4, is DAMVIQNPRYQVTQFGKPVTLSCSQTLNHNVMYWYQQKSSQAPKLLFHYYDKDFNNEADTPDNFQSRRPNTSFCFLDIRSPGLGDTAMYLCATSGRQGTNEKLFFGSGTQLSVL.

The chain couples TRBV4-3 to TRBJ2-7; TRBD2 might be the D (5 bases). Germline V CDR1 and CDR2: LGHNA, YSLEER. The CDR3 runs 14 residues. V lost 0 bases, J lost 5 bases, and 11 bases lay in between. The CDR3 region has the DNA TGCGCCAGCAGCCAAGATGGCGGGCGCGACGAGCAGTACTTC. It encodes CASSQDGGRDEQYF.

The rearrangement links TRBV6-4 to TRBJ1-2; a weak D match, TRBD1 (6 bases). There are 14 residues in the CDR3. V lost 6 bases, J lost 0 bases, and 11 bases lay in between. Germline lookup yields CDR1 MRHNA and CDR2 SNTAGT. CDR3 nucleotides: TGTGCCAGCAGATCGACAGGAGCTAACTATGGCTACACCTTC. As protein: CASRSTGANYGYTF.

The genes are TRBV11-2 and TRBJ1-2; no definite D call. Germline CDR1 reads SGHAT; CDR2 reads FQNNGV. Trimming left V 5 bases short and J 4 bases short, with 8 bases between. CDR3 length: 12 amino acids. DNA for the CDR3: TGTGCCAGCAGCCCCGGAGGCTATGGCTACACCTTC. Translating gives CASSPGGYGYTF.

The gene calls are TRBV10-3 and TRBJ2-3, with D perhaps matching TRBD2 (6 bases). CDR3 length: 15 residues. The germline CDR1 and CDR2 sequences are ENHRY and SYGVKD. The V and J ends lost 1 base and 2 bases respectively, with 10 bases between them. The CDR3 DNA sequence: TGTGCCATCAGTGAGTTCAGACTAGACACAGATACGCAGTATTTT. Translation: CAISEFRLDTDTQYF.

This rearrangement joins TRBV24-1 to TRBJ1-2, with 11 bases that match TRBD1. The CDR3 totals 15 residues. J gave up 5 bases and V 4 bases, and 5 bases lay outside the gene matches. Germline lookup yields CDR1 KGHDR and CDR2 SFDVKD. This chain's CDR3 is CATSDPDRGLYGYTF. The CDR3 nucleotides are TGTGCCACCAGTGACCCGGACAGGGGGCTTTATGGCTACACCTTC.

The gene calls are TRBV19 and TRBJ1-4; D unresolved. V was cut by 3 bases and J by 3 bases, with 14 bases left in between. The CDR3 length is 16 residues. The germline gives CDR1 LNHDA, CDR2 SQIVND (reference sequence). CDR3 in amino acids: CASSISNIQANEKLFF. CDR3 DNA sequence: TGTGCCAGTAGTATTTCCAACATCCAGGCTAATGAAAAACTGTTTTTT.

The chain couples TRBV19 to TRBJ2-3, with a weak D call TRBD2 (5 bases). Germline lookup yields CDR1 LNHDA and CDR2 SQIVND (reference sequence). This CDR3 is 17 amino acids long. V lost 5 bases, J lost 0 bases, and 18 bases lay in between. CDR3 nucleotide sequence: TGTGCCAGTAGTGGGAGCCACTCTTCATCTAGCACAGATACGCAGTATTTT. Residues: CASSGSHSSSSTDTQYF.

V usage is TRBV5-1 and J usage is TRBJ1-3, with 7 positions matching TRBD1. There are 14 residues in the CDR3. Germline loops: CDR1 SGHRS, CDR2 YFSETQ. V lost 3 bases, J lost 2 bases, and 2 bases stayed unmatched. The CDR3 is CASSYGQAGNTIYF. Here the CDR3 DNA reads TGCGCCAGCAGCTACGGACAGGCTGGAAACACCATATATTTT.

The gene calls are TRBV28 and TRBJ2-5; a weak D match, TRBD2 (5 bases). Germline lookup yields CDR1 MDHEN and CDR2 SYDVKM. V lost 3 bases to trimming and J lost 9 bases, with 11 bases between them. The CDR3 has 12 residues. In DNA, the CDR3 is TGTGCCAGCAGTTTGCCGGGGTCGTCCCAGTACTTC. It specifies CASSLPGSSQYF.

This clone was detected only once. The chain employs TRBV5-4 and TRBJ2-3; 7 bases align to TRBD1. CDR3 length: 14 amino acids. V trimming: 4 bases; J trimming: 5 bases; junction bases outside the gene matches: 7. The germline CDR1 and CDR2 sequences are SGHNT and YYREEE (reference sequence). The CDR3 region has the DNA TGTGCCAGCAGCCGTCAGGGGGTGGGAGATACGCAGTATTTT. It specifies CASSRQGVGDTQYF. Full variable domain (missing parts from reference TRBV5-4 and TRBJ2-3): ETGVTQSPTHLIKTRGQQVTLRCSSQSGHNTVSWYQQALGQGPQFIFQYYREEENGRGNFPPRFSGLQFPNYSSELNVNALELDDSALYLCASSRQGVGDTQYFGPGTRLTVL.

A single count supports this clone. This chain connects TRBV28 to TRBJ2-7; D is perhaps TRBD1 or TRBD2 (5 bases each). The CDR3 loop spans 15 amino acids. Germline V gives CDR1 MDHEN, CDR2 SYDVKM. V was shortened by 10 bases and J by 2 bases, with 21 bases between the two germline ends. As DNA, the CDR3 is TGTGCCACCGGGGACGAGACGAGCCTACCCTACGAGCAGTACTTC. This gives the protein CATGDETSLPYEQYF.

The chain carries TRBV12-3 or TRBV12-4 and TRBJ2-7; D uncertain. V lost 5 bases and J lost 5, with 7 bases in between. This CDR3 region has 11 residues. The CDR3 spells CASSGSDEQYF. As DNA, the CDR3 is TGTGCCAGCAGTGGATCGGACGAGCAGTACTTC.

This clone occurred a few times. The DNA for the CDR3 is TGTGCCAGCAGCTTCAGGGGCGGCATTCAGTACTTC. Translated, it gives CASSFRGGIQYF. The chain has TRBV11-3 and TRBJ2-4, with a tentative D call TRBD1 (6 bases). The CDR3 is 12 amino acids. CDR1 SGHNT and CDR2 YENEEA come from the germline V gene. The V end lost 3 bases, the J end lost 9 bases, and 9 bases lay between the germline ends. The full variable domain, with the rest looked up from reference TRBV11-3 and TRBJ2-4, is EAGVVQSPRYKIIEKKQPVAFWCNPISGHNTLYWYLQNLGQGPELLIRYENEEAVDDSQLPKDRFSAERLKGVDSTLKIQPAELGDSAVYLCASSFRGGIQYFGAGTRLSVL.

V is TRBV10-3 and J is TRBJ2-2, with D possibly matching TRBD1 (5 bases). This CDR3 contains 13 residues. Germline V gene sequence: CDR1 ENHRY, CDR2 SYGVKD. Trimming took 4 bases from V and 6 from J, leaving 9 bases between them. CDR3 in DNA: TGTGCCATCAGTGTAGAAGGGGCCGGGGAGCTGTTTTTT. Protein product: CAISVEGAGELFF.

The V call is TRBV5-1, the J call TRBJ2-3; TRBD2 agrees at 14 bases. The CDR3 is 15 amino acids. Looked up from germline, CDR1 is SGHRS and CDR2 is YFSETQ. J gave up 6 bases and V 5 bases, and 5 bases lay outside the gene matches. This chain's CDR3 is CASSLWTSGGDTQYF. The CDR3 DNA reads TGCGCCAGCAGTCTTTGGACTAGCGGGGGGGATACGCAGTATTTT. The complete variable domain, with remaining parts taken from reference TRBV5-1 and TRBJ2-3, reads KAGVTQTPRYLIKTRGQQVTLSCSPISGHRSVSWYQQTPGQGLQFLFEYFSETQRNKGNFPGRFSGRQFSNSRSEMNVSTLELGDSALYLCASSLWTSGGDTQYFGPGTRLTVL.

CDR3 nucleotide sequence: TGCGCCAGCAGCCAAGATACTGGCGAGGGGATATACAATGAGCAGTTCTTC. Protein product: CASSQDTGEGIYNEQFF. The V and J genes are TRBV4-3 and TRBJ2-1; D is perhaps TRBD1 or TRBD2 (5 bases each). Trimming left V 0 bases short and J 4 bases short, with 16 bases between. CDR1 and CDR2 from the germline V gene are LGHNA and YSLEER. The CDR3 spans 17 residues.

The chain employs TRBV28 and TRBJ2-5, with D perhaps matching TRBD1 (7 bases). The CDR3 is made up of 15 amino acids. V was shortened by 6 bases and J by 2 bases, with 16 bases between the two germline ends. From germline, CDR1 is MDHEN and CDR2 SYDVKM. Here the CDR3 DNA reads TGTGCCAGCAGGCCCCCTTCAGGGGGGCAAGAGACCCAGTACTTC. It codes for CASRPPSGGQETQYF.

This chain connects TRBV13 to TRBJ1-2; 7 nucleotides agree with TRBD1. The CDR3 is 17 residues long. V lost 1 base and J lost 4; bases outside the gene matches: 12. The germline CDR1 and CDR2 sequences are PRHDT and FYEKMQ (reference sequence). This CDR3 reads CASSLAGQGDLGYGYTF. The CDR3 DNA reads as TGTGCCAGCAGCTTAGCAGGGCAGGGGGATTTGGGCTATGGCTACACCTTC.

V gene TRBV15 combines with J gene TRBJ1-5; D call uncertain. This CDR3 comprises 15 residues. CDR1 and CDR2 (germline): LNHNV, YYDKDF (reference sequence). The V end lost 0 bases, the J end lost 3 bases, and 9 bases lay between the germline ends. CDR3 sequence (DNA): TGTGCCACCAGCAGAGACGTCCAGTCCAATCAGCCCCAGCATTTT. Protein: CATSRDVQSNQPQHF.

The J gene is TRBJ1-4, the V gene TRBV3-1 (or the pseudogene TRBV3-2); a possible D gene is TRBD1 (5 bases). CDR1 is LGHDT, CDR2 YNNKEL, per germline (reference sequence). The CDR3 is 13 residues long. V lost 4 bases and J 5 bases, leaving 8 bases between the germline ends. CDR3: CASSRDGNEKLFF. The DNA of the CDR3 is TGTGCCAGCAGCCGGGACGGGAATGAAAAACTGTTTTTT.